This T cell receptor beta chain comes out of a study of cytotoxic CD8 clonotypes in ibrutinib-treated CLL. Around 2 micrograms of genomic DNA from cryopreserved PBMCs went into TCR beta libraries. Germline V gives CDR1 LNHNV, CDR2 YYDKDF (reference sequence). Trimming at V came to 0 bases and at J to 9 bases, leaving 12 bases not matched to a gene. CDR3 length equals 17 residues. The protocol was immunoSEQ multiplex PCR, while the TCRdb copy is restricted to in-frame clones and leaves out a portion. The sample holds under 200,000 clones, 70% to 85% seen once. Study results and caveats: Elevated clonality accompanied ibrutinib response, with a return toward baseline values at progression. Public clonotypes showed up rarely, and on treatment they shrank or held steady.

Turning to this clone: The antigen remains undetermined.

This TCR derives from a human donor with chronic lymphocytic leukemia. Sequenced here: PBMCs, sampled after 12 months of ibrutinib treatment. The chain is built from TRBV15 and TRBJ2-1, with 9 bases fitting TRBD2. CDR3 protein: CATSREGGAGGQGEQFF. The CDR3 bases are TGTGCCACCAGCAGAGAGGGGGGCGCGGGAGGGCAAGGTGAGCAGTTCTTC. Using reference TRBV15 and TRBJ2-1 for the parts outside the CDR3, the full variable domain is DAMVIQNPRYQVTQFGKPVTLSCSQTLNHNVMYWYQQKSSQAPKLLFHYYDKDFNNEADTPDNFQSRRPNTSFCFLDIRSPGLGDTAMYLCATSREGGAGGQGEQFFGPGTRLTVL.